These 19 T cell receptor beta chains were all obtained from the same sample, sequenced in a study of vaccination effects on CD4 cells after COVID-19. Expansion with viral peptide pools was applied to antigen-specific CD4+ T cells by the ViraFEST assay prior to sequencing. Isolating CD4+ T cells followed ten to eleven days of culture. TCRdb's copy holds only in-frame clones and misses some; the assay was immunoSEQ multiplex PCR. The top ten hold roughly a sixth of the sample, which has roughly 20,000 clones, 70% to 80% seen once. These TCRs' antigens remain unknown. The sample was CD4+ T cells from PBMCs cultured with HCoV-229E spike peptides, taken before COVID-19 vaccination. The receptors were sampled from a human donor who received a COVID-19 vaccine.

CDR3 sequence (DNA): TGTGCCAGTAGTATTGGTAGCGGCTCATGGTACAATGAGCAGTTCTTC. Protein sequence: CASSIGSGSWYNEQFF. This chain connects TRBV19 to TRBJ2-1, with TRBD2 as a possible D gene (6 bases). The germline V gene has CDR1 LNHDA and CDR2 SQIVND (reference sequence). Trimming took off 3 bases at V and 4 bases at J, with 16 bases between the two ends. This CDR3 has 16 amino acids.

This clone turned up a few times. CDR3 in amino acids: CASSLGGPEDEQFF. The CDR3 bases are TGCGCCAGCAGCTTGGGTGGGCCCGAGGATGAGCAGTTCTTC. V usage is TRBV5-1 and J usage is TRBJ2-1; the D is unclear. This CDR3 spans 14 amino acids. V lost 0 bases and J 8 bases, leaving 12 bases between the germline ends. From germline, CDR1 is SGHRS and CDR2 YFSETQ.

The V call is TRBV10-2, the J call TRBJ1-5, with D possibly being TRBD1 (6 bases). This CDR3 spans 15 amino acids. Trimming pared 0 bases from V and 6 bases from J, leaving 12 bases between. Germline V lookup: CDR1 WSHSY, CDR2 SAAADI. In DNA, the CDR3 is TGCGCCAGCAGTGAGTCTGACAGGTCGGGTCAGCCCCAGCATTTT. Its translation is CASSESDRSGQPQHF.

The rearrangement joins TRBV19 to TRBJ2-3; a possible D gene is TRBD1 (6 bases). The germline V and J ends were trimmed by 5 bases and 5 bases, with 20 bases remaining between them. The CDR3 runs 16 residues. CDR1 LNHDA and CDR2 SQIVND come from the germline V gene (reference sequence). DNA for the CDR3: TGTGCCAGTAGTCCCCGAAGCAGGGGCGCAGGAGATACGCAGTATTTT. It is translated as CASSPRSRGAGDTQYF. Supplemented by reference TRBV19 and TRBJ2-3, the full variable domain reads DGGITQSPKYLFRKEGQNVTLSCEQNLNHDAMYWYRQDPGQGLRLIYYSQIVNDFQKGDIAEGYSVSREKKESFPLTVTSAQKNPTAFYLCASSPRSRGAGDTQYFGPGTRLTVL.

The V and J genes are TRBV19 and TRBJ2-5; D uncertain. CDR1 LNHDA and CDR2 SQIVND come from the germline V gene (reference sequence). Trimming pared 3 bases from V and 1 base from J, leaving 12 bases between. The length of the CDR3 is 15 residues. The CDR3 sequence is CASSMIQGSQETQYF. The CDR3 DNA reads as TGTGCCAGTAGTATGATTCAAGGCAGCCAAGAGACCCAGTACTTC.

The chain links TRBV6-5 to TRBJ1-6; 9 nucleotides match TRBD1. The CDR3 runs to 14 residues. Germline CDR1 and CDR2: MNHEY and SVGAGI. Germline trimming cut 6 bases from V and 10 bases from J; bases unmatched to any gene: 7. The CDR3 region is CASRNGQGRSPLHF. Here the CDR3 DNA reads TGTGCCAGCAGAAATGGACAGGGGCGGTCACCCCTCCACTTT.

A few counts support this clone. The chain couples TRBV27 to TRBJ1-1, with 8 positions matching TRBD1. The V and J ends lost 5 bases and 2 bases, in that order; junction bases with no gene match: 10. CDR3 length: 16 residues. Germline V gene data show CDR1 as MNHEY and CDR2 as SMNVEV (reference sequence). CDR3 DNA sequence: TGTGCCAGCAGTCGCACAGGGGGATACCCCAACACTGAAGCTTTCTTT. Amino acids: CASSRTGGYPNTEAFF.

The gene calls are TRBV7-7 and TRBJ2-1, with 8 bases that match TRBD1. The CDR3 spans 15 residues. In germline, CDR1 is SSHAT, CDR2 FNYEAQ (reference sequence). J lost 10 bases, V lost 1 base, and 9 bases had no gene match. The CDR3, as DNA: TGTGCCAGCAGCTTAGGCCCCGGGCGGGACAGGGAGCAGTTCTTC. As protein: CASSLGPGRDREQFF.

This chain uses TRBV5-8 with TRBJ2-3; D possibly corresponds to TRBD1 (6 bases). With 2 bases removed from V and 5 bases from J, the gap between germline ends came to 15 bases. CDR3 length: 15 amino acids. Germline CDR1 and CDR2: SGHTS and YDEGEE. The CDR3 sequence: CASSFLGQSEDTQYF. The DNA of the CDR3 is TGTGCCAGCAGCTTTCTCGGACAGTCTGAAGATACGCAGTATTTT.

V and J are TRBV29-1 and TRBJ2-5; TRBD1 matches at 9 bases. CDR3 length: 14 amino acids. Germline V gene data show CDR1 as SQVTM and CDR2 as ANQGSEA. V trimming: 2 bases; J trimming: 4 bases; junction bases outside the gene matches: 5. CDR3 sequence: CSVELGTGPETQYF. The CDR3 nucleotides read TGCAGCGTTGAATTGGGGACAGGGCCAGAGACCCAGTACTTC. The full variable domain, in which reference TRBV29-1 and TRBJ2-5 provide the parts outside the CDR3, is SAVISQKPSRDICQRGTSLTIQCQVDSQVTMMFWYRQQPGQSLTLIATANQGSEATYESGFVIDKFPISRPNLTFSTLTVSNMSPEDSSIYLCSVELGTGPETQYFGPGTRLLVL.

This clone was detected only a few times. The CDR3 nucleotides are TGTGCCAGCAGCCTCGAAAGAAACATTCAGTACTTC. Protein sequence: CASSLERNIQYF. The chain employs TRBV11-2 and TRBJ2-4; unclear D gene. Trimming left V 5 bases short and J 6 bases short, with 8 bases between. Germline lookup yields CDR1 SGHAT and CDR2 FQNNGV. The CDR3 contains 12 residues.

This rearrangement joins TRBV18 to TRBJ1-5; no clear D gene. V lost 3 bases, J lost 0 bases, and 6 bases lay in between. Germline V gives CDR1 KGHSH, CDR2 LQKENI. The CDR3 has 14 residues. The CDR3: CASSPRDSNQPQHF. In DNA form, the CDR3 reads TGTGCCAGCTCACCCCGGGATAGCAATCAGCCCCAGCATTTT.

This chain connects TRBV5-1 to TRBJ2-5; 10 nucleotides line up with TRBD2. The CDR3 has 17 residues. Germline CDR1 reads SGHRS; CDR2 reads YFSETQ. V shed 3 bases and J 4 bases; nucleotides not matched to a gene: 12. The DNA of the CDR3 is TGCGCCAGCAGCTCGACAGTTTCTAGCGGGAGCGGAGAGACCCAGTACTTC. It is translated as CASSSTVSSGSGETQYF.

As DNA, the CDR3 is TGTGCCAGCAGTTTAAACGGTGAGCAGTTCTTC. Translated, it gives CASSLNGEQFF. The rearrangement links TRBV12-3 or TRBV12-4 to TRBJ2-1; D gene unclear. The length of the CDR3 is 11 residues. Deletions cut 2 bases from V and 9 bases from J, with 5 bases between.

In its sample, this clone was seen a few times. The rearrangement links TRBV25-1 to TRBJ1-3, with TRBD1 as a possible D gene (6 bases). The CDR3 is 13 residues long. Germline V lookup: CDR1 MGHDK, CDR2 SYGVNS. V dropped 7 bases and J dropped 4 bases, with 11 bases sitting between them. DNA of the CDR3: TGTGCCAGCAAGGACAGCGGAGGAAACACCATATATTTT. It translates to CASKDSGGNTIYF.

The gene calls are TRBV5-1 and TRBJ1-1; TRBD1 matches at 8 bases. Germline assignment: CDR1 SGHRS and CDR2 YFSETQ. The J segment lost 5 bases and the V segment lost 0 bases, leaving 9 bases of the junction unmatched. CDR3 length equals 16 residues. CDR3: CASSLDQGAVRTEAFF. CDR3 coding DNA: TGCGCCAGCAGCTTGGATCAGGGGGCGGTGAGGACTGAAGCTTTCTTT.

This clone was seen just once. The rearrangement joins TRBV3-1 (or the pseudogene TRBV3-2) to TRBJ1-2, with 9 nucleotides matching TRBD1. V was pared by 3 bases and J by 6 bases, with 2 bases of the junction left unmatched. The CDR3 loop spans 13 amino acids. In germline, CDR1 is LGHDT, CDR2 YNNKEL (reference sequence). CDR3 residues: CASSQGQGDGYTF. CDR3 DNA sequence: TGTGCCAGCAGCCAGGGACAGGGCGATGGCTACACCTTC.

The rearrangement uses TRBV7-9 and TRBJ1-4; D gene ambiguous. This CDR3 has 14 amino acids. V lost 3 bases, J lost 8 bases, and 13 bases lay in between. CDR1 SEHNR and CDR2 FQNEAQ come from the germline V gene (reference sequence). The CDR3 DNA is TGTGCCAGCAGCTTCTCCTCGAGAAAAGAAAAACTGTTTTTT. Translating gives CASSFSSRKEKLFF.

V usage is TRBV30 and J usage is TRBJ1-6; unclear D gene. Trimming left V 8 bases short and J 0 bases short, with 14 bases between. The CDR3 extends over 15 amino acids. CDR1 is GTSNPN, CDR2 SVGIG, per germline (reference sequence). DNA of the CDR3: TGTGCCGGTAGGGCCACTATCTCCTATAATTCACCCCTCCACTTT. Translated, it gives CAGRATISYNSPLHF.